This T cell receptor (beta chain) was identified during a study of post-analysis software for immune sequencing data. Study-level background: In terms of disease course, relapsing-remitting, secondary progressive and progressive-relapsing multiple sclerosis were included.

This clonotype was seen a few times. The antigen is not known. Findings and limits, study-wide: Controls significantly exceeded multiple sclerosis patients in normalized Chao1 diversity. Under the F measure, samples that were prepared in one batch clustered strongly together. Included in a set of roughly five TRBV segments more frequent in patients than controls were TRBV5-6, TRBV5-1 and TRBV20-1.

Unique molecular identifiers tagged the TCR beta cDNA libraries. TCRdb independently ran MiXCR on the PCR reads; one entry per CDR3 protein. The data show 350,000 to 500,000 distinct CDR3 sequences, less than 40% seen once. The CDR3 consists of 15 residues. The V gene lost 3 bases and the J gene lost 10 bases, with 17 bases spanning the gap. Germline V lookup: CDR1 SGHDT, CDR2 YYEEEE. The chain employs TRBV5-6 and TRBJ1-6; D may be TRBD1 (5 bases). The source is a girl aged 2 to 9 with multiple sclerosis. The source material was blood. DNA of the CDR3: TGTGCCAGCAGCTGGTCGGCAGGGTTCAGGTCACCCCTCCACTTT. This codes for CASSWSAGFRSPLHF.